The 24 T cell receptor beta chains given below trace back to one sample, sequenced in a study of T cell responses to AZD1222 COVID-19 vaccine. The assay was immunoSEQ multiplex PCR, and TCRdb's table has in-frame clones only and misses some. This table has around 63,000 clones, around 86% appearing once. The sample was peripheral blood, taken on day 0 of AZD1222 vaccination. These receptors originate from an adult in good health.

The chain links TRBV6-5 to TRBJ2-7; weak D call: TRBD2 (5 bases). The CDR3 runs 13 residues. Trimming took 11 bases from V and 3 from J, leaving 17 bases between them. CDR1 is MNHEY and CDR2 is SVGAGI in the germline V gene. DNA for the CDR3: TGTGCCGCTCGGGCTAGCCGAGTCTACGAGCAGTACTTC. It translates to CAARASRVYEQYF.

The V and J genes are TRBV10-2 and TRBJ2-7; possibly TRBD1 or TRBD2 for D (6 bases each). CDR3 size: 12 residues. V was trimmed by 3 bases and J by 4 bases, leaving 7 bases between them. From germline, CDR1 is WSHSY and CDR2 SAAADI. CDR3 DNA: TGCGCCAGCAGTGAAGGGGGGTACGAGCAGTACTTC. It is translated as CASSEGGYEQYF.

V gene TRBV3-1 (or the pseudogene TRBV3-2) combines with J gene TRBJ1-6; the D gene is possibly TRBD1 (5 bases). CDR1 is LGHDT and CDR2 is YNNKEL in the germline V gene (reference sequence). This CDR3 is 13 amino acids long. With 8 bases removed from V and 4 bases from J, the gap between germline ends came to 9 bases. CDR3 in amino acids: CASLGLYNSPLHF. CDR3 DNA: TGTGCCAGCCTGGGACTTTATAATTCACCCCTCCACTTT.

This clone was observed once. The chain recombines TRBV28 with TRBJ2-3, with D hard to call. Trimming took off 7 bases at V and 0 bases at J, with 11 bases between the two ends. The CDR3 spans 14 residues. The V gene's germline CDR1 is MDHEN and CDR2 SYDVKM. CDR3: CASTQTLSTDTQYF. The CDR3 nucleotides are TGTGCCAGCACCCAGACCCTTAGCACAGATACGCAGTATTTT.

The CDR3 sequence is CASSRIPREQFF. CDR3 nucleotide sequence: TGTGCCAGCAGTAGGATCCCAAGGGAGCAGTTCTTC. The chain couples TRBV6-5 to TRBJ2-1; D is ambiguous. This CDR3 is built from 12 residues. The V gene lost 5 bases and the J gene lost 10 bases, with 12 bases spanning the gap. Germline CDR1 and CDR2: MNHEY and SVGAGI.

This chain connects TRBV10-2 to TRBJ1-6; 7 nucleotides match TRBD1. The CDR3 runs 13 residues. The V gene's germline CDR1 is WSHSY and CDR2 SAAADI. After removal of 6 bases from V and 5 bases from J, the junction contained 1 base not matched to a gene. Written as DNA, the CDR3 is TGCGCCAGCAGGGACAGGAATAATTCACCCCTCCACTTT. It specifies CASRDRNNSPLHF.

The chain has TRBV5-8 and TRBJ2-7; D unresolved. V lost 2 bases and J 3 bases, leaving 9 bases between the germline ends. Germline CDR1 and CDR2: SGHTS and YDEGEE. There are 13 residues in the CDR3. The CDR3 here is CASSLSFVYEQYF. The CDR3 coding sequence is TGTGCCAGCAGCTTATCGTTCGTCTACGAGCAGTACTTC.

The chain uses TRBV2 and TRBJ1-1, with TRBD1 as a possible D gene (5 bases). Trimming removed 4 bases at V and 0 bases at J, with 18 bases between. Germline CDR1 SNHLY, CDR2 FYNNEI. This CDR3 has 17 amino acids. Here the CDR3 reads CASSVRSLAGMNTEAFF. Here the CDR3 DNA reads TGTGCCAGCAGTGTTCGCTCCTTGGCAGGGATGAACACTGAAGCTTTCTTT.

The rearrangement joins TRBV19 to TRBJ1-4, with D maybe TRBD1 (6 bases). Looked up from germline, CDR1 is LNHDA and CDR2 is SQIVND (reference sequence). The CDR3 loop spans 13 amino acids. Between the trimmed V and J ends, which lost 7 bases and 8 bases, there was a span of 14 bases. CDR3 protein: CASTRGAREKLFF. The CDR3 DNA follows: TGTGCCAGTACGAGGGGGGCGCGAGAAAAACTGTTTTTT.

In its sample, this clone was seen once. The chain links TRBV27 to TRBJ1-4; the match to TRBD1 covers 7 bases. V dropped 6 bases and J dropped 3; count of bases not matched to a gene: 4. CDR1 and CDR2 (germline): MNHEY, SMNVEV (reference sequence). The CDR3 covers 14 residues. CDR3 loop: CASSRQGSNEKLFF. For the CDR3, the DNA is TGTGCCAGCAGCCGACAGGGATCTAATGAAAAACTGTTTTTT.

J is TRBJ1-1 and V is TRBV14, with D hard to call. V was shortened by 4 bases and J by 8 bases, with 11 bases between the two germline ends. Germline lookup yields CDR1 SGHDN and CDR2 FVKESK. This CDR3 has 12 amino acids. The CDR3 DNA follows: TGTGCCAGCAGCCCCTCCGGAGGGGAAGCTTTCTTT. Translation gives CASSPSGGEAFF.

This sequence joins TRBV12-3 or TRBV12-4 and TRBJ1-1; no clear D. The CDR3 loop spans 13 amino acids. V was cut by 5 bases and J by 1 base, with 8 bases left in between. The CDR3 protein is CASSLVQNTEAFF. The CDR3, as DNA: TGTGCCAGCAGTCTCGTACAGAACACTGAAGCTTTCTTT.

The V gene is TRBV7-9, the J gene TRBJ1-2, with D possibly being TRBD1 (5 bases). CDR3 length equals 15 residues. Germline loops: CDR1 SEHNR, CDR2 FQNEAQ (reference sequence). V dropped 4 bases and J dropped 0 bases, with 12 bases sitting between them. The CDR3 nucleotides are TGTGCCAGCAGCTGGGACGTAGTTTCTAACTATGGCTACACCTTC. Translated: CASSWDVVSNYGYTF. Complete variable domain (other parts from reference TRBV7-9 and TRBJ1-2): DTGVSQNPRHKITKRGQNVTFRCDPISEHNRLYWYRQTLGQGPEFLTYFQNEAQLEKSRLLSDRFSAERPKGSFSTLEIQRTEQGDSAMYLCASSWDVVSNYGYTFGSGTRLTVV.

The CDR3 DNA is TGTGCCAGCAGCTTAGAGATCTTACAAACCAAAAACATTCAGTACTTC. This gives the protein CASSLEILQTKNIQYF. J is TRBJ2-4 and V is TRBV7-9, with no clear D. V shed 1 base and J shed 2 bases, with 12 bases lying between them. CDR1 SEHNR and CDR2 FQNEAQ come from the germline V gene (reference sequence). This CDR3 has 16 amino acids.

The gene calls are TRBV19 and TRBJ1-2; D ambiguous. CDR1 and CDR2 (germline): LNHDA, SQIVND (reference sequence). The CDR3 spans 15 residues. Trimming pared 3 bases from V and 0 bases from J, leaving 11 bases between. CDR3 DNA sequence: TGTGCCAGTAGTATGAGGACCACTCCTAACTATGGCTACACCTTC. It encodes CASSMRTTPNYGYTF.

The V and J genes are TRBV5-6 and TRBJ2-6; TRBD1 matches 9 bases. The V gene end was trimmed by 2 bases and the J gene end by 2 bases; junction bases not matched to a gene: 8. From germline, CDR1 is SGHDT and CDR2 YYEEEE. The CDR3 covers 18 residues. CDR3 DNA: TGTGCCAGCAGCTTAGTTGGGACAGGGTCTGCTGGGGCCAACGTCCTGACTTTC. Residues: CASSLVGTGSAGANVLTF.

This rearrangement joins TRBV28 to TRBJ1-4; D is possibly TRBD1 (6 bases). The CDR3 extends over 17 amino acids. Germline CDR1 MDHEN, CDR2 SYDVKM. The germline V and J ends were trimmed by 4 bases and 7 bases, with 22 bases remaining between them. The CDR3 region is CASSSPPGGRGGEKLFF. The CDR3 bases are TGTGCCAGCAGTTCCCCCCCTGGGGGCAGGGGTGGTGAAAAACTGTTTTTT.

V and J are TRBV5-1 and TRBJ1-1; D not resolved. Germline lookup yields CDR1 SGHRS and CDR2 YFSETQ. Trimming took off 0 bases at V and 1 base at J, with 10 bases between the two ends. The CDR3 contains 15 residues. CDR3 protein: CASSLEARKNTEAFF. CDR3 nucleotide sequence: TGCGCCAGCAGCTTGGAGGCCAGGAAGAACACTGAAGCTTTCTTT.

The chain employs TRBV12-3 or TRBV12-4 and TRBJ1-5; no clear D gene. The CDR3 is made up of 11 amino acids. V shed 11 bases and J shed 5 bases, with 10 bases lying between them. For the CDR3, the DNA is TGTGCCTCCGGACTGCATCAGCCCCAGCATTTT. Translation: CASGLHQPQHF.

The chain is built from TRBV20-1 and TRBJ1-2; 7 bases line up with TRBD1. The CDR3 spans 13 residues. Germline lookup yields CDR1 DFQATT and CDR2 SNEGSKA (reference sequence). Unmatched junction bases numbered 7, after V lost 3 bases and J lost 6 bases. DNA for the CDR3: TGCAGTGCTAGTGACAGGGTGACGGATGGCTACACCTTC. This codes for CSASDRVTDGYTF.

This sequence joins TRBV19 and TRBJ2-7, with 7 bases lining up with TRBD1. J was trimmed by 6 bases and V by 4 bases; bases with no gene match: 12. This CDR3 comprises 15 residues. In germline, CDR1 is LNHDA, CDR2 SQIVND (reference sequence). CDR3 amino acids: CASSTDDRASAEQYF. CDR3 sequence (DNA): TGTGCCAGTAGTACCGATGACAGGGCTTCGGCCGAGCAGTACTTC.

The V call is TRBV19, the J call TRBJ1-3; D uncertain. CDR1 is LNHDA and CDR2 is SQIVND in the germline V gene (reference sequence). This CDR3 is built from 16 residues. Trimming removed 0 bases at V and 0 bases at J, with 9 bases between. CDR3 in DNA: TGTGCCAGTAGTATAGATCTCGCGGGCTCTGGAAACACCATATATTTT. Its protein is CASSIDLAGSGNTIYF.

The rearrangement joins TRBV28 to TRBJ2-2; unclear D gene. The CDR3 has 12 amino acids. The V end was cut by 7 bases, the J end by 5 bases, with 8 bases between. CDR1 MDHEN and CDR2 SYDVKM come from the germline V gene. CDR3 nucleotides: TGTGCCAGCAAGCGTGGGACCGGGGAGCTGTTTTTT. Translated, it gives CASKRGTGELFF.

The chain combines TRBV19 with TRBJ2-6, with a weak D call TRBD2 (5 bases). V was pared by 6 bases and J by 1 base, with 10 bases between. This CDR3 has 15 amino acids. The germline gives CDR1 LNHDA, CDR2 SQIVND (reference sequence). CDR3 DNA: TGTGCCAGTAGCCCATGGGAGTCTGGGGCCAACGTCCTGACTTTC. This codes for CASSPWESGANVLTF. Filled out from reference TRBV19 and TRBJ2-6, the complete variable domain reads DGGITQSPKYLFRKEGQNVTLSCEQNLNHDAMYWYRQDPGQGLRLIYYSQIVNDFQKGDIAEGYSVSREKKESFPLTVTSAQKNPTAFYLCASSPWESGANVLTFGAGSRLTVL.